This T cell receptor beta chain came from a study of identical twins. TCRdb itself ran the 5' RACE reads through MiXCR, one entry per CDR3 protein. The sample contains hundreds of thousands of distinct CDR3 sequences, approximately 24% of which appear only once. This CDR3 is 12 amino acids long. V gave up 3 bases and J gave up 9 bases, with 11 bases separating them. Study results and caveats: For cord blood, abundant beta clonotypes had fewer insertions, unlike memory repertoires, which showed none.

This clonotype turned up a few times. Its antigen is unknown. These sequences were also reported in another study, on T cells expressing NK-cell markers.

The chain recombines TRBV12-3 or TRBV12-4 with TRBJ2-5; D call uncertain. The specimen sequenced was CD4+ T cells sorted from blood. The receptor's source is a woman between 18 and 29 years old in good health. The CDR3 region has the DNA TGTGCCAGCAGTTTCGCCCCCTGGCCCCAGTACTTC. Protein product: CASSFAPWPQYF.